Shown below are 31 T cell receptor beta chains from a single sample sequenced in a study of cytomegalovirus exposure and HLA in healthy donors. PCR primers comprised 60 Vbeta and 13 Jbeta primers. TCRdb keeps only in-frame clones here, not all; method: immunoSEQ multiplex PCR. The repertoire holds around 190,000 clones, with around 79% as singletons. The sequenced sample was PBMCs. These TCRs come from a woman in her twenties or thirties in good health and CMV-seropositive.

The rearrangement links TRBV29-1 to TRBJ1-1, with 8 nucleotides matching TRBD1. Germline loops: CDR1 SQVTM, CDR2 ANQGSEA. The junction had 5 bases not matched to a gene; V was cut back by 1 base and J by 4 bases. The CDR3 is 14 residues long. In DNA form, the CDR3 reads TGCAGCGTTGAAGGGACAGGGAGGGGCACTGAAGCTTTCTTT. This sequence encodes CSVEGTGRGTEAFF.

This chain connects TRBV10-3 to TRBJ1-6, with TRBD1 identical over 8 bases. V dropped 10 bases and J dropped 6; count of bases not matched to a gene: 11. The CDR3 length is 15 residues. Germline V gene data show CDR1 as ENHRY and CDR2 as SYGVKD. CDR3 nucleotide sequence: TGTGCCACCCACAGGGGGTTAGTTTTTAATTCACCCCTCCACTTT. It specifies CATHRGLVFNSPLHF.

The chain uses TRBV6-5 and TRBJ2-5, with TRBD2 as a possible D gene (5 bases). From germline, CDR1 is MNHEY and CDR2 SVGAGI. The CDR3 extends over 15 amino acids. The V end was cut by 5 bases, the J end by 0 bases, with 13 bases between. In DNA, the CDR3 is TGTGCCAGCAGTACACGAGGACTGAACCAAGAGACCCAGTACTTC. Its translation is CASSTRGLNQETQYF.

This clone was detected a few times. V is TRBV10-1 and J is TRBJ1-1; 12 nucleotides match TRBD1. V shed 11 bases and J 4 bases; nucleotides not matched to a gene: 8. In germline, CDR1 is WNHNN, CDR2 SYGVQD (reference sequence). The CDR3 is 14 residues long. CDR3 sequence: CAAGTGGWCTEAFF. CDR3 nucleotide sequence: TGCGCCGCGGGGACAGGGGGCTGGTGCACTGAAGCTTTCTTT.

This chain's CDR3 is CAISPPLLAGDAYEQYF. CDR3 bases: TGTGCCATCAGCCCACCCCTACTAGCGGGGGACGCCTACGAGCAGTACTTC. V gene TRBV10-3 combines with J gene TRBJ2-5; 11 bases are shared with TRBD2. The J call may be incorrect, as the DNA end agrees better with TRBJ2-7. The germline CDR1 and CDR2 sequences are ENHRY and SYGVKD. This CDR3 region has 17 residues.

This clone was seen only once. The chain is built from TRBV27 and TRBJ1-2, with a weak D call TRBD1 (5 bases). The CDR3 sequence is 13 residues long. Germline CDR1 reads MNHEY; CDR2 reads SMNVEV (reference sequence). The V gene lost 11 bases and the J gene lost 8 bases, with 21 bases spanning the gap. CDR3 DNA sequence: TGTGCCCGACACATCCAGGGTACGAGGGGCTACACCTTC. This encodes CARHIQGTRGYTF.

This chain links TRBV9 with TRBJ1-1; 12 nucleotides match TRBD1. This CDR3 comprises 18 residues. With V trimmed by 2 bases and J by 3 bases, 11 bases remained unmatched. From germline, CDR1 is SGDLS and CDR2 YYNGEE. The CDR3: CASSVLGQGAVRDTEAFF. In nucleotides, the CDR3 is TGTGCCAGCAGCGTCCTGGGACAGGGGGCAGTAAGGGACACTGAAGCTTTCTTT. The whole variable domain, remainder taken from reference TRBV9 and TRBJ1-1, is DSGVTQTPKHLITATGQRVTLRCSPRSGDLSVYWYQQSLDQGLQFLIQYYNGEERAKGNILERFSAQQFPDLHSELNLSSLELGDSALYFCASSVLGQGAVRDTEAFFGQGTRLTVV.

This chain connects TRBV19 to TRBJ1-5; D may be TRBD1 (5 bases). Germline V gene data show CDR1 as LNHDA and CDR2 as SQIVND (reference sequence). This CDR3 contains 15 residues. V lost 9 bases, J lost 3 bases, and 18 bases lay in between. The CDR3 sequence: CASQARAGFNQPQHF. The CDR3 DNA follows: TGTGCCAGCCAGGCCAGGGCCGGTTTCAATCAGCCCCAGCATTTT.

The chain has TRBV15 and TRBJ2-5, with D possibly matching TRBD2 (6 bases). The CDR3 covers 15 residues. Germline-derived CDR1 and CDR2 are LNHNV and YYDKDF (reference sequence). V dropped 5 bases and J dropped 1 base, with 14 bases sitting between them. CDR3 in amino acids: CATSSGGGTQETQYF. CDR3 bases: TGTGCCACCAGCTCAGGAGGAGGGACCCAAGAGACCCAGTACTTC.

V usage is TRBV10-3 and J usage is TRBJ2-1, with D tentatively TRBD2 (6 bases). The CDR3 loop spans 14 amino acids. V lost 10 bases to trimming and J lost 7 bases, with 20 bases between them. The germline CDR1 and CDR2 sequences are ENHRY and SYGVKD. CDR3 loop: CATRGNYGENEQFF. DNA for the CDR3: TGTGCCACCCGGGGGAATTATGGCGAGAATGAGCAGTTCTTC.

This chain joins TRBV2 and TRBJ2-5; 7 positions agree with TRBD2. The CDR3 totals 14 residues. The ends lost 0 bases at V and 4 bases at J; junction bases unmatched: 2. Germline V gene lookup returns CDR1 SNHLY and CDR2 FYNNEI. The CDR3 nucleotides are TGTGCCAGCAGTGAAGCTGGACTAGGAGAGACCCAGTACTTC. It translates to CASSEAGLGETQYF.

Here the CDR3 reads CASSRGQYETQYF. CDR3 bases: TGTGCCAGCAGTCGGGGACAGTATGAGACCCAGTACTTC. The genes are TRBV6-5 and TRBJ2-5, with 7 bases identical to TRBD1. The germline gives CDR1 MNHEY, CDR2 SVGAGI. CDR3 length equals 13 residues. J lost 5 bases, V lost 5 bases, and 5 bases had no gene match.

V gene TRBV18 combines with J gene TRBJ2-1, with 8 bases aligning to TRBD2. There are 15 residues in the CDR3. In germline, CDR1 is KGHSH, CDR2 LQKENI. After removal of 5 bases from V and 4 bases from J, the junction contained 7 bases not matched to a gene. The CDR3 bases are TGTGCCAGCTCATCGAGCGGGAGAGTTTACAATGAGCAGTTCTTC. Its protein product is CASSSSGRVYNEQFF. The full variable domain, rest sourced from reference TRBV18 and TRBJ2-1, is NAGVMQNPRHLVRRRGQEARLRCSPMKGHSHVYWYRQLPEEGLKFMVYLQKENIIDESGMPKERFSAEFPKEGPSILRIQQVVRGDSAAYFCASSSSGRVYNEQFFGPGTRLTVL.

CDR3 in DNA: TGTGCCAGCAGTCGACAGGGGAACACTGAAGCTTTCTTT. It codes for CASSRQGNTEAFF. The V call is TRBV27, the J call TRBJ1-1; 7 nucleotides line up with TRBD1. Looked up from germline, CDR1 is MNHEY and CDR2 is SMNVEV (reference sequence). This CDR3 is 13 amino acids long. V shed 5 bases, J shed 1 base, and the junction held 1 base outside the gene matches.

This clone was detected once. The rearrangement uses TRBV4-3 and TRBJ2-1; weak D call: TRBD2 (6 bases). The V end was cut by 4 bases, the J end by 8 bases, with 15 bases between. Germline-derived CDR1 and CDR2 are LGHNA and YSLEER. The length of the CDR3 is 14 residues. This chain's CDR3 is CASSPNRLVDEQFF. CDR3 nucleotide sequence: TGCGCCAGCAGCCCAAACCGACTAGTCGATGAGCAGTTCTTC.

V and J are TRBV5-4 and TRBJ2-1; D not certain. Trimming stripped 4 bases from V and 0 bases from J, with 11 bases between. The germline V gene encodes CDR1 SGHNT and CDR2 YYREEE (reference sequence). The CDR3 is made up of 15 amino acids. CDR3 in DNA: TGTGCCAGCAGCCAAGAATCGGGCTCCTACAATGAGCAGTTCTTC. Protein: CASSQESGSYNEQFF.

The chain carries TRBV5-1 and TRBJ1-3; D is unresolved. The CDR3 totals 14 residues. Germline CDR1 SGHRS, CDR2 YFSETQ. The germline V and J ends were trimmed by 2 bases and 0 bases, with 6 bases remaining between them. DNA for the CDR3: TGCGCCAGCAGCTTAGAGAGCTCTGGAAACACCATATATTTT. Encoded protein: CASSLESSGNTIYF.

The rearrangement joins TRBV30 to TRBJ2-3; 8 bases are shared with TRBD2. Trimming cost V 0 bases and J 5 bases; bases outside gene matches: 7. The CDR3 runs 15 residues. Germline V gene sequence: CDR1 GTSNPN, CDR2 SVGIG (reference sequence). CDR3 nucleotide sequence: TGTGCCTGGAGTGTAATAGCGGGAATCGGAGATACGCAGTATTTT. Translating it yields CAWSVIAGIGDTQYF.

The chain is built from TRBV9 and TRBJ1-1; no definite D call. Trimming took 1 base from V and 1 from J, leaving 8 bases between them. The CDR3 length is 14 residues. Germline CDR1 and CDR2: SGDLS and YYNGEE. CDR3 protein: CASSVIAGNTEAFF. CDR3 DNA: TGTGCCAGCAGCGTAATAGCTGGGAACACTGAAGCTTTCTTT.

This clone was picked up a small number of times. V usage is TRBV6-5 and J usage is TRBJ1-6; D may be TRBD1 (5 bases). The CDR3 is 12 residues long. Germline CDR1 is MNHEY and CDR2 is SVGAGI. Trimming shortened V by 2 bases and J by 14 bases, and 10 bases separated the two germline ends. CDR3 loop: CASSYVPGTLHF. The CDR3 bases are TGTGCCAGCAGTTACGTTCCAGGGACCCTCCACTTT.

The rearrangement joins TRBV11-2 to TRBJ2-2; TRBD2 agrees at 8 bases. The CDR3 extends over 15 amino acids. V lost 5 bases and J lost 4; bases outside the gene matches: 6. Germline V lookup: CDR1 SGHAT, CDR2 FQNNGV. The CDR3 nucleotides read TGTGCCAGCAGCCCGAGCGGGAGCGCCACCGGGGAGCTGTTTTTT. It is translated as CASSPSGSATGELFF.

This rearrangement joins TRBV7-7 to TRBJ2-5, with TRBD2 as a possible D gene (5 bases). V lost 5 bases and J 5 bases, leaving 12 bases between the germline ends. Germline CDR1 SSHAT, CDR2 FNYEAQ (reference sequence). The CDR3 spans 13 residues. This CDR3 is CASSATREETQYF. The CDR3 DNA reads TGTGCCAGCAGCGCCACTAGAGAGGAGACCCAGTACTTC.

The rearrangement uses TRBV11-2 and TRBJ2-5; 7 nucleotides agree with TRBD1. The DNA end is more similar to TRBJ2-7, so the J call may be wrong. The CDR3 has 13 residues. CDR1 SGHAT and CDR2 FQNNGV come from the germline V gene. CDR3 nucleotide sequence: TGTGCCAGCAACAATCTCGACAGGGACGAGCAGTACTTC. It codes for CASNNLDRDEQYF.

The table lists this clone with a few counts. The chain is built from TRBV11-2 and TRBJ2-2, with D possibly being TRBD2 (7 bases). CDR1 and CDR2 (germline): SGHAT, FQNNGV. With 7 bases removed from V and 8 bases from J, the gap between germline ends came to 17 bases. The CDR3 runs to 14 residues. DNA for the CDR3: TGTGCCAGCACCTGGGGGGGCGGGTCGGGGGAGCTGTTTTTT. Protein: CASTWGGGSGELFF.

The gene calls are TRBV15 and TRBJ1-5; D unclear. Trimming took 0 bases from V and 6 from J, leaving 6 bases between them. The CDR3 runs 13 residues. Germline CDR1 LNHNV, CDR2 YYDKDF (reference sequence). The CDR3 loop reads CATSRDRFQPQHF. The CDR3 coding sequence is TGTGCCACCAGCAGAGATCGGTTTCAGCCCCAGCATTTT.

The table lists this clone with a count of one. J is TRBJ2-5 and V is TRBV30; D gene unclear. V lost 4 bases and J 1 base, leaving 13 bases between the germline ends. Germline CDR1 is GTSNPN and CDR2 is SVGIG (reference sequence). The CDR3 extends over 14 amino acids. The DNA for the CDR3 is TGTGCCTGGAATCCCGCGGTCAGCCAAGAGACCCAGTACTTC. Its protein is CAWNPAVSQETQYF.

This rearrangement joins TRBV7-8 to TRBJ2-1; the match to TRBD2 covers 12 bases. Looked up from germline, CDR1 is SGHVS and CDR2 is FQNEAQ. The CDR3 covers 17 residues. The J segment lost 7 bases and the V segment lost 5 bases, leaving 12 bases of the junction unmatched. CDR3 loop: CASSQLSSGGAGNEQFF. The CDR3 DNA follows: TGTGCCAGCAGCCAGCTGTCTAGCGGGGGGGCAGGTAATGAGCAGTTCTTC.

V is TRBV9 and J is TRBJ2-2; D not resolved. CDR1 is SGDLS and CDR2 is YYNGEE in the germline V gene. The CDR3 is made up of 14 amino acids. V lost 0 bases and J lost 6, with 9 bases in between. The CDR3 coding sequence is TGTGCCAGCAGCGTAGGAGGCCTGTCCGGGGAGCTGTTTTTT. Its translation: CASSVGGLSGELFF.

Comment on this clone: The junction departs from the called germline gene at one end, perhaps through a read error. This chain uses TRBV19 with TRBJ1-5; D perhaps matches TRBD1 (6 bases). The CDR3 has 11 amino acids. The V gene's germline CDR1 is LNHDA and CDR2 SQIVND (reference sequence). CDR3 sequence: CASRGGRVTNF. DNA for the CDR3: TGTGCCAGCCGAGGGGGACGAGTTACGAATTTT.

The rearrangement links TRBV10-3 to TRBJ1-2, with 7 positions matching TRBD1. From germline, CDR1 is ENHRY and CDR2 SYGVKD. V shed 0 bases and J 4 bases; nucleotides not matched to a gene: 11. This CDR3 is 17 amino acids long. CDR3 loop: CAISESGGSLYGYGYTF. CDR3 nucleotide sequence: TGTGCCATCAGTGAGTCAGGGGGCTCCCTATATGGCTATGGCTACACCTTC.

Here the CDR3 reads CAISATSRSSGNTIYF. The CDR3 nucleotides read TGTGCCATCAGTGCAACCTCGAGGAGCTCTGGAAACACCATATATTTT. The V call is TRBV10-3, the J call TRBJ1-3; D is unresolved. V lost 4 bases to trimming and J lost 0 bases, with 13 bases between them. There are 16 residues in the CDR3. Germline CDR1 reads ENHRY; CDR2 reads SYGVKD.